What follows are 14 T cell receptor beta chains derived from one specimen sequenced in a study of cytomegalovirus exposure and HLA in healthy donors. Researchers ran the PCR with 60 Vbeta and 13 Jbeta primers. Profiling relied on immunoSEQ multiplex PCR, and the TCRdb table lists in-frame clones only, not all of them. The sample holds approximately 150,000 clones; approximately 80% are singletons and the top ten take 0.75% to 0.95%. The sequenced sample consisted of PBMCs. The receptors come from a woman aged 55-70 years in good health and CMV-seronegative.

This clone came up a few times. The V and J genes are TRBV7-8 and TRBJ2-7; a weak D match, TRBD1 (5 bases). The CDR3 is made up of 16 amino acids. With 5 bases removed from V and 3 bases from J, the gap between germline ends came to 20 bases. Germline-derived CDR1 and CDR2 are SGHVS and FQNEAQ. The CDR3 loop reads CASSPARLQEIYEQYF. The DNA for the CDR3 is TGTGCCAGCAGCCCGGCCCGTTTACAGGAAATCTACGAGCAGTACTTC.

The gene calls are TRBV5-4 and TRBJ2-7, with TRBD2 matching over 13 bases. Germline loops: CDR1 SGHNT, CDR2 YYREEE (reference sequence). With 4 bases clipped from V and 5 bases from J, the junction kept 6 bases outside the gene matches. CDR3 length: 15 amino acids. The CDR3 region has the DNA TGTGCCAGCAGCCCCGGGACTAGCGGGGCCAACGAGCAGTACTTC. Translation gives CASSPGTSGANEQYF.

Here the CDR3 reads CASSYSSGSGELFF. The DNA for the CDR3 is TGTGCCAGCAGTTACTCGAGTGGTTCCGGGGAGCTGTTTTTT. The rearrangement joins TRBV6-6 to TRBJ2-2; D unclear. The length of the CDR3 is 14 residues. The germline V gene has CDR1 MNHNY and CDR2 SVGAGI (reference sequence). Trimming left V 0 bases short and J 6 bases short, with 8 bases between.

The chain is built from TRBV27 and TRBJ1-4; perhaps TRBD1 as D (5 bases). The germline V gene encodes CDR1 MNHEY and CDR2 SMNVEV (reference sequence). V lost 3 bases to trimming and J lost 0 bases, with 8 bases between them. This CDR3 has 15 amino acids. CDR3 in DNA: TGTGCCAGCAGTTTGTGGGGGGCAACTAATGAAAAACTGTTTTTT. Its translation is CASSLWGATNEKLFF.

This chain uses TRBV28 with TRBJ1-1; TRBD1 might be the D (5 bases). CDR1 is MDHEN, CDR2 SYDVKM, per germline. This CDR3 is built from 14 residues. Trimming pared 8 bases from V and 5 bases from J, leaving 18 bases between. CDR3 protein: CASYFSGGGTEAFF. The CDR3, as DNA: TGTGCCAGCTATTTTTCCGGGGGAGGTACTGAAGCTTTCTTT.

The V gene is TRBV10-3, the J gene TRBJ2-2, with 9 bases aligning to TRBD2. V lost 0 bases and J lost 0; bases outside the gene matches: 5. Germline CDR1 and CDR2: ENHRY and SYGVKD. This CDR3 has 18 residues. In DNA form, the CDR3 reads TGTGCCATCAGTGAGTCGGTGCTAGCGGGACCGAACACCGGGGAGCTGTTTTTT. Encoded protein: CAISESVLAGPNTGELFF.

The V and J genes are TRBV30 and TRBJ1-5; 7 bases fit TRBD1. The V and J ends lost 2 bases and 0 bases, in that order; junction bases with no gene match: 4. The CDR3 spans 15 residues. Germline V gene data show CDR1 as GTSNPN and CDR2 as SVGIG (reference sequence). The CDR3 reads CAWSRDRHSNQPQHF. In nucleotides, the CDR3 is TGTGCCTGGAGTCGGGACAGACATAGCAATCAGCCCCAGCATTTT.

The chain's CDR3 is CASSGTGETQPQHF. The DNA for the CDR3 is TGTGCCAGCAGTGGGACAGGGGAGACCCAGCCCCAGCATTTT. V is TRBV25-1 and J is TRBJ1-5, with 9 positions matching TRBD1. From germline, CDR1 is MGHDK and CDR2 SYGVNS. The CDR3 is 14 residues long. V shed 4 bases and J 7 bases; nucleotides not matched to a gene: 5.

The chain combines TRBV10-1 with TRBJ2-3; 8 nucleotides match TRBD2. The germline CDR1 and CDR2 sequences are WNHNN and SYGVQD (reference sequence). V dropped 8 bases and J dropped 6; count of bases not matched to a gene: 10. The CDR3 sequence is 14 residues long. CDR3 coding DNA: TGCGCCAGCCCCCGGGAGGGGAACCCCGATACGCAGTATTTT. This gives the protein CASPREGNPDTQYF.

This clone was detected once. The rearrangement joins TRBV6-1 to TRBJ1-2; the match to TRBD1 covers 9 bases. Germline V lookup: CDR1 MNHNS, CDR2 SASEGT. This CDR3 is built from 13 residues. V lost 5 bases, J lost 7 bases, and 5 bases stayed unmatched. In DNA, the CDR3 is TGTGCCAGCAGTAACCGACAGGGGGGTGGCTACACCTTC. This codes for CASSNRQGGGYTF.

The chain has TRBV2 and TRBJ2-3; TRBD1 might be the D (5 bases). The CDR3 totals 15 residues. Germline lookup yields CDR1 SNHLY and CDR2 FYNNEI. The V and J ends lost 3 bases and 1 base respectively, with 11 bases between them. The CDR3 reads CASSDQGGGTDTQYF. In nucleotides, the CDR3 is TGTGCCAGCAGTGACCAGGGTGGGGGCACAGATACGCAGTATTTT. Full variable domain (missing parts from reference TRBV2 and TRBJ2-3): EPEVTQTPSHQVTQMGQEVILRCVPISNHLYFYWYRQILGQKVEFLVSFYNNEISEKSEIFDDQFSVERPDGSNFTLKIRSTKLEDSAMYFCASSDQGGGTDTQYFGPGTRLTVL.

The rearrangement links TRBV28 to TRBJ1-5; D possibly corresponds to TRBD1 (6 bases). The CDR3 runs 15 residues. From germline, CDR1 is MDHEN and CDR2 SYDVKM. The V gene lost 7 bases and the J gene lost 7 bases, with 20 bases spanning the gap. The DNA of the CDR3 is TGTGCCAGCACTCTACCCCGGGGGGGCGCGCAGCCCCAGCATTTT. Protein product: CASTLPRGGAQPQHF.

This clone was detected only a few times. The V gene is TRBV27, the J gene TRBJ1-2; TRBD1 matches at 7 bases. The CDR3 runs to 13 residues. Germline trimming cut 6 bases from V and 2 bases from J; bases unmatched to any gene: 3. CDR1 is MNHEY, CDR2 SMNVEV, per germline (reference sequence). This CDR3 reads CASSQQGNYGYTF. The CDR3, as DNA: TGTGCCAGCAGCCAACAGGGGAACTATGGCTACACCTTC.

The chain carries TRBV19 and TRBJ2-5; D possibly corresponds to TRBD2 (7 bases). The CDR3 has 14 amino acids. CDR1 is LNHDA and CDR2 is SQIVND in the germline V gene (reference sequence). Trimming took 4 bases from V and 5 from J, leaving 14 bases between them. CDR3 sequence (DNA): TGTGCCAGTAGTAGACCGGGGGGCCGGGAGACCCAGTACTTC. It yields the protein CASSRPGGRETQYF.